This TCR beta chain stems from a study of tumor-infiltrating lymphocytes in primary liver carcinoma. Regarding the study as a whole: Present in all five tumor regions were only about 7.5-25% of the top clones. Significantly greater top-250-clone fractions characterized tumors relative to blood (p = 0.039). Tumor-adjacent and tumor-blood pairs shared less of their repertoires than tumor region pairs shared.

It was from roughly 20-30 mg of unsorted bulk tissue that RNA and DNA were co-extracted. Patients showed chronic HBV infection and an absence of prior treatment. A constant-region primer primed TCR beta cDNA synthesis from around 500 ng of total RNA. Each TCR beta library was derived from three nested multiplex PCR rounds that employed slightly modified ARM-PCR. The first two PCR rounds used TRBV1-TRBV30 forward primers with a C-beta reverse primer, nine to eleven cycles each. Each CDR3 protein is one row after TCRdb ran MiXCR on the multiplex PCR reads. The data contain about 32,000 distinct CDR3 sequences, around 80% of them seen just once; the ten biggest clones take up approximately 40%. Germline loops: CDR1 MNHEY, CDR2 SVGEGT. The CDR3 contains 17 residues. As to this clonotype: Its antigen is unidentified. Given the absence of the conserved phenylalanine or tryptophan at the CDR3 end, a read error is likely.

The source of this sequence is a man aged 35 to 55 with primary liver carcinoma and hepatitis B virus infection. Sequencing was done on a sample of liver tumor tissue from sampling region 5. Subset described: tumor region T5, tumor centre. The genes are TRBV6-2 or TRBV6-3 and TRBJ1-5; 7 positions agree with TRBD1. The DNA for the CDR3 is TGTGCCAGTACCCCTACAGAGGGGGCGTATAGCAATCAGCTCCAGCATTCT. It codes for CASTPTEGAYSNQLQHS.